The clone carrying this T cell receptor (beta chain) was counted a single time. The data were obtained in a study of tissue T cells after allogeneic stem cell transplantation. The CDR3 has 16 residues. The V and J ends lost 4 bases and 0 bases, in that order; junction bases with no gene match: 7. CDR1 and CDR2 (germline): SEHNR, FQNEAQ (reference sequence). Profiled with immunoSEQ multiplex PCR; TCRdb holds only in-frame clones, not every one. The sample consists of 25,000 to 35,000 clones, about 85% of them appearing once. Sequences were derived from blood, sampled before transplantation. This receptor was taken from a woman between 18 and 50 years old who later had graft-versus-host disease after an allogeneic stem cell transplant. The rearrangement joins TRBV7-9 to TRBJ2-7, with 9 bases matching TRBD1. CDR3 in amino acids: CASSSPRDRDSYEQYF. The CDR3 DNA sequence: TGTGCCAGCAGCTCCCCCCGGGACAGGGACTCCTACGAGCAGTACTTC.